This T cell receptor beta chain was sequenced in a study of T cell responses to AZD1222 COVID-19 vaccine. Whole-study results and caveats: Following two doses of AZD1222, Spike-specific TCR breadth and depth rose. The study reported that nearly half of spike-specific TCRs target unmutated variant regions.

Measured with immunoSEQ multiplex PCR; TCRdb has only the in-frame clones, and not every one. The table has 150,000 or so clones, 82% seen once. A word on this clone: Its antigen is unknown.

Trimming at V came to 8 bases and at J to 4 bases, leaving 13 bases not matched to a gene. Germline CDR1 is MNHEY and CDR2 is SMNVEV (reference sequence). CDR3 length: 17 amino acids. This chain uses TRBV27 with TRBJ2-6; 8 bases align to TRBD1. The receptor was derived from an adult in good health. Source: peripheral blood, taken on day 0 of MenACWY control vaccination. The CDR3 region has the DNA TGTGCCAGCCGTAGGGGACAGGTGTCTCTGGGGGCCAACGTCCTGACTTTC. Translated, it gives CASRRGQVSLGANVLTF.